Below are 15 T cell receptor beta chains sequenced from a single sample in a study of tissue T cells after allogeneic stem cell transplantation. TCRdb's copy holds only in-frame clones and misses some; the assay was immunoSEQ multiplex PCR. The sample has approximately 4,500 clones; just under 80% are singletons. Adult allogeneic hematopoietic cell transplant recipients with steroid-refractory graft-versus-host disease were prospectively enrolled for research autopsy. The material sequenced was esophageal tissue, taken at autopsy. The receptor source for this set is a male patient of 60 years or more with steroid-refractory graft-versus-host disease after an allogeneic stem cell transplant. Some of these T cells may belong to the graft donor.

The rearrangement links TRBV6-6 to TRBJ2-7; 7 bases fit TRBD2. CDR3 length: 14 residues. Trimming took 0 bases from V and 3 from J; bases not matched to a gene: 2. CDR1 and CDR2 (germline): MNHNY, SVGAGI (reference sequence). This CDR3 reads CASSYSLAGYEQYF. As DNA, the CDR3 is TGTGCCAGCAGTTACTCCTTAGCGGGCTACGAGCAGTACTTC.

The J gene is TRBJ2-2, the V gene TRBV4-2, with a tentative D call TRBD2 (7 bases). Germline-derived CDR1 and CDR2 are LGHNA and YNFKEQ. CDR3 size: 16 residues. V dropped 0 bases and J dropped 6 bases, with 14 bases sitting between them. The CDR3, as DNA: TGTGCCAGCAGCCAAGAAATCGGGGGGCAGGCCGGGGAGCTGTTTTTT. Its translation is CASSQEIGGQAGELFF.

The chain carries TRBV28 and TRBJ2-3; D is ambiguous. Germline-derived CDR1 and CDR2 are MDHEN and SYDVKM. Trimming took 3 bases from V and 1 from J, leaving 8 bases between them. This CDR3 comprises 14 residues. CDR3 in amino acids: CASSFVAGTDTQYF. Here the CDR3 DNA reads TGTGCCAGCAGTTTTGTGGCAGGCACAGATACGCAGTATTTT.

V usage is TRBV7-2 and J usage is TRBJ2-7; D is possibly TRBD1 or TRBD2 (5 bases each). This CDR3 has 15 residues. Trimming shortened V by 1 base and J by 5 bases, and 15 bases separated the two germline ends. The germline gives CDR1 SGHTA, CDR2 FQGNSA. The CDR3 spells CASSLGGSLINEQYF. In DNA, the CDR3 is TGTGCCAGCAGCTTAGGGGGGAGTCTAATAAACGAGCAGTACTTC.

The chain recombines TRBV5-4 with TRBJ2-7; TRBD2 agrees at 10 bases. The ends lost 4 bases at V and 6 bases at J; junction bases unmatched: 22. The germline CDR1 and CDR2 sequences are SGHNT and YYREEE (reference sequence). The CDR3 sequence is 19 residues long. The CDR3 DNA sequence: TGTGCCAGCAGCGACGCCTGGGATAGCGGGGGGCCGGGGAGGAGCGAGCAGTACTTC. As protein: CASSDAWDSGGPGRSEQYF.

This clone turned up a few times. This chain uses TRBV3-1 (or the pseudogene TRBV3-2) with TRBJ1-2, with D perhaps TRBD1 (5 bases). Deletions cut 3 bases from V and 6 bases from J, with 11 bases between. The CDR3 runs to 13 residues. CDR1 and CDR2 from the germline V gene are LGHDT and YNNKEL (reference sequence). The CDR3 DNA reads TGTGCCAGCAGCCACAGGTTAGGGGATGGCTACACCTTC. Residues: CASSHRLGDGYTF.

The chain carries TRBV19 and TRBJ2-7; 9 bases map to TRBD1. The CDR3 length is 13 residues. With V trimmed by 5 bases and J by 5 bases, 4 bases remained unmatched. Per germline, CDR1 LNHDA and CDR2 SQIVND (reference sequence). Here the CDR3 DNA reads TGTGCCAGTAGTTCCCGGGACAGGGACGAGCAGTACTTC. Its protein is CASSSRDRDEQYF. The entire variable domain, with the rest obtained from reference TRBV19 and TRBJ2-7, is as follows: DGGITQSPKYLFRKEGQNVTLSCEQNLNHDAMYWYRQDPGQGLRLIYYSQIVNDFQKGDIAEGYSVSREKKESFPLTVTSAQKNPTAFYLCASSSRDRDEQYFGPGTRLTVT.

This chain connects TRBV5-1 to TRBJ1-1; 7 bases fit TRBD1. Germline V gene data show CDR1 as SGHRS and CDR2 as YFSETQ. V dropped 4 bases and J dropped 5; count of bases not matched to a gene: 11. CDR3 length equals 15 residues. The CDR3 DNA reads TGCGCCAGCAGCCCCATGGGGGACAGAGAAACTGAAGCTTTCTTT. Translated: CASSPMGDRETEAFF.

V usage is TRBV11-2 and J usage is TRBJ1-5; 9 bases are shared with TRBD1. The CDR3 length is 15 residues. Trimming cost V 1 base and J 7 bases; bases outside gene matches: 5. Germline loops: CDR1 SGHAT, CDR2 FQNNGV. CDR3 sequence: CASSLVWGQGQPQHF. DNA for the CDR3: TGTGCCAGCAGCTTAGTGTGGGGACAGGGCCAGCCCCAGCATTTT.

This chain connects TRBV27 to TRBJ1-1; unclear D gene. V lost 6 bases and J lost 0, with 8 bases in between. CDR1 is MNHEY, CDR2 SMNVEV, per germline (reference sequence). CDR3 length equals 13 residues. CDR3 sequence reads: CASRSRLNTEAFF. CDR3 nucleotides: TGTGCCAGCAGATCTAGATTGAACACTGAAGCTTTCTTT.

The chain joins TRBV27 to TRBJ2-7; D call uncertain. CDR1 MNHEY and CDR2 SMNVEV come from the germline V gene (reference sequence). This CDR3 spans 13 amino acids. Trimming removed 2 bases at V and 1 base at J, with 6 bases between. CDR3 protein: CASSLAVSYEQYF. DNA for the CDR3: TGTGCCAGCAGTTTAGCCGTTTCCTACGAGCAGTACTTC.

This clone is large (0.1 to 1%) within its sample. The rearrangement uses TRBV11-1 and TRBJ2-7; 13 bases are shared with TRBD2. The CDR3 totals 16 residues. Germline V gene data show CDR1 as SGHAT and CDR2 as FQDESV (reference sequence). Losses at the gene ends were 4 bases for V and 2 bases for J; bases not matched to a gene: 5. CDR3 amino acids: CASSSETSGGTYEQYF. CDR3 sequence (DNA): TGTGCCAGCAGCTCAGAGACTAGCGGGGGGACCTACGAGCAGTACTTC.

The chain carries TRBV6-5 and TRBJ2-1, with D unresolved. Germline values: CDR1 MNHEY, CDR2 SVGAGI. This CDR3 region has 15 residues. V dropped 7 bases and J dropped 4 bases, with 17 bases sitting between them. The CDR3 reads CASNLNQATYNEQFF. The DNA for the CDR3 is TGTGCCAGCAACCTAAACCAGGCCACGTACAATGAGCAGTTCTTC.

CDR3 sequence: CASSHRAGAQETQYF. CDR3 coding DNA: TGCGCCAGCAGCCATAGGGCGGGGGCTCAAGAGACCCAGTACTTC. This chain uses TRBV4-1 with TRBJ2-5; D is possibly TRBD2 (7 bases). Trimming took off 3 bases at V and 2 bases at J, with 13 bases between the two ends. The germline CDR1 and CDR2 sequences are MGHRA and YSYEKL. This CDR3 spans 15 amino acids.

CDR3 bases: TGTGCCAGCAGTGCCGGACTAGCGGGGGGGACAGATACGCAGTATTTT. Translating it yields CASSAGLAGGTDTQYF. This chain joins TRBV2 and TRBJ2-3, with 15 bases lining up with TRBD2. The CDR3 is made up of 16 amino acids. Germline values: CDR1 SNHLY, CDR2 FYNNEI. Trimming at V came to 4 bases and at J to 3 bases, leaving 2 bases not matched to a gene.